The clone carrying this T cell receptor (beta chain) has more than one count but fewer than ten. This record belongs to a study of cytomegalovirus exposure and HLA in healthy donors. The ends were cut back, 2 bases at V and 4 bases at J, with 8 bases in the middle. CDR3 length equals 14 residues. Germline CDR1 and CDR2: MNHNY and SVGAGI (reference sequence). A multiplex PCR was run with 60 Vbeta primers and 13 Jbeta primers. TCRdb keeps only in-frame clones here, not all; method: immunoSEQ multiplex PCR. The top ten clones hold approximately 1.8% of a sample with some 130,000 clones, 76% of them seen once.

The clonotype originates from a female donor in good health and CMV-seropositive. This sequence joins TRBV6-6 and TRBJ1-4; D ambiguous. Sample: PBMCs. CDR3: CASSYPGLNEKLFF. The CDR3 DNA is TGTGCCAGCAGTTACCCCGGACTTAATGAAAAACTGTTTTTT.